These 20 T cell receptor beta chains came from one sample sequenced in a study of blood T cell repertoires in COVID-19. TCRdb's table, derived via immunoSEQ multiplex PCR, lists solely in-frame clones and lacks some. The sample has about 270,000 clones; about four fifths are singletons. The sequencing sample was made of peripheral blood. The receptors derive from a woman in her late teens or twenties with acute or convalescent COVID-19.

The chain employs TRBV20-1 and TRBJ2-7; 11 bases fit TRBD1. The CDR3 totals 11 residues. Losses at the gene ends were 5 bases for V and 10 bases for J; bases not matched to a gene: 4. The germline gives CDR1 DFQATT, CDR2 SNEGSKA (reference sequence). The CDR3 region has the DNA TGCAGTGCTCGGACAGGGGGCTCACAGTACTTC. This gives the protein CSARTGGSQYF.

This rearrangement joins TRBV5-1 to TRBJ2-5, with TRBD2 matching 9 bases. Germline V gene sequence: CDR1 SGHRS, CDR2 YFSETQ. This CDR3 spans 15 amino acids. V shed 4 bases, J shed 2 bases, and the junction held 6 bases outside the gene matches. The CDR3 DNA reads TGCGCCAGCAGCCGGCCGCTAGCGGGGCAAGAGACCCAGTACTTC. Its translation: CASSRPLAGQETQYF. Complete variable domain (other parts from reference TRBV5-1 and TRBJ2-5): KAGVTQTPRYLIKTRGQQVTLSCSPISGHRSVSWYQQTPGQGLQFLFEYFSETQRNKGNFPGRFSGRQFSNSRSEMNVSTLELGDSALYLCASSRPLAGQETQYFGPGTRLLVL.

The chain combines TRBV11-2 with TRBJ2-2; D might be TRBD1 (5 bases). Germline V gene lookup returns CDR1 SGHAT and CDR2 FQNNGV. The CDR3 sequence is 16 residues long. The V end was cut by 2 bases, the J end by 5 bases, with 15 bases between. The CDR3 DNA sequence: TGTGCCAGCAGCTTAAAAGGGGATACACCGACCGGGGAGCTGTTTTTT. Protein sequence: CASSLKGDTPTGELFF.

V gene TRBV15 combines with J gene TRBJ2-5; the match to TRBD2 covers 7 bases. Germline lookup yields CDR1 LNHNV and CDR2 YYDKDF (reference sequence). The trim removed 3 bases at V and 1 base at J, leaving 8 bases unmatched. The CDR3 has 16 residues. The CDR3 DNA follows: TGTGCCACCAGCAGGAATCTAGCGGATACCCAAGAGACCCAGTACTTC. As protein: CATSRNLADTQETQYF.

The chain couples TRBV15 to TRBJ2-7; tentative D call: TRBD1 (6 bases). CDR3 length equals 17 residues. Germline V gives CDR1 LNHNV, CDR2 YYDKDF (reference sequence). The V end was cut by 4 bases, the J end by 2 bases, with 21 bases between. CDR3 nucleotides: TGTGCCACCAGCATCCGAGGACCACGGGACACCACCTACGAGCAGTACTTC. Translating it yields CATSIRGPRDTTYEQYF.

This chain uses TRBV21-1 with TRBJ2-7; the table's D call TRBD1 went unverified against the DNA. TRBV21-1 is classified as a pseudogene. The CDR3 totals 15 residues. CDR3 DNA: TGTGCCAGCAGCTTTCGACAGGGGGAGGCCTACGAGCAGTACTTC. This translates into CASSFRQGEAYEQYF.

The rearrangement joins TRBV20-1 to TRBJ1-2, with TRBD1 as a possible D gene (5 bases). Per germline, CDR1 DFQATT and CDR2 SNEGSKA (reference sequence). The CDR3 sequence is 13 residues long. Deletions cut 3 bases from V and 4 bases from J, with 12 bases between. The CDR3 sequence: CSASRAGGYGYTF. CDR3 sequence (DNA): TGCAGTGCTAGTCGGGCGGGGGGCTATGGCTACACCTTC.

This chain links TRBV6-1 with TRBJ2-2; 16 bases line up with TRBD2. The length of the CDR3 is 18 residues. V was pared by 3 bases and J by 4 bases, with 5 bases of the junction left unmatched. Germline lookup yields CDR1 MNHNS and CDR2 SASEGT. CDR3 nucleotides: TGTGCCAGCAGTGATTGGGGACTAGCGGGAGGGATCACCGGGGAGCTGTTTTTT. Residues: CASSDWGLAGGITGELFF.

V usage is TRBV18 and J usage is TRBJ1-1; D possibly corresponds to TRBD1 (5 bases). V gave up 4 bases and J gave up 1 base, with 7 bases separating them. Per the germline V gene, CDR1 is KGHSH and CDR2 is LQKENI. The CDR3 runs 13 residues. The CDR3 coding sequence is TGTGCCAGCTCACTACAGGAGAACACTGAAGCTTTCTTT. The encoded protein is CASSLQENTEAFF.

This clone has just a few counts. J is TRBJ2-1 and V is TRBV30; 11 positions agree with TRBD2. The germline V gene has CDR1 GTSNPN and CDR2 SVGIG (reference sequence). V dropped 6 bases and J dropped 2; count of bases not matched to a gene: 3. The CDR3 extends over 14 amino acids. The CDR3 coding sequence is TGTGCCTGTACTAGCGGGAGTCCCTACAATGAGCAGTTCTTC. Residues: CACTSGSPYNEQFF.

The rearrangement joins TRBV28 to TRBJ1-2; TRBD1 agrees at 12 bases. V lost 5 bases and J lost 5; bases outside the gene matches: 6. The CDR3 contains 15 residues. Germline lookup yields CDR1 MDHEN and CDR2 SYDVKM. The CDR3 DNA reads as TGTGCCAGCAGTCCGGGACAGGGGGCTTGGTATGGCTACACCTTC. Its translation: CASSPGQGAWYGYTF.

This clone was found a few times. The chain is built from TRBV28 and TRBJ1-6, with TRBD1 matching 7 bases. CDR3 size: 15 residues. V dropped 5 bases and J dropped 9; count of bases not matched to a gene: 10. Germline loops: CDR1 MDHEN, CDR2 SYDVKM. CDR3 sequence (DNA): TGTGCCAGCAGTCCCCCCGACAGGGTTGGTTCACCCCTCCACTTT. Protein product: CASSPPDRVGSPLHF. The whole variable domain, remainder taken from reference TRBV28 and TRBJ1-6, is DVKVTQSSRYLVKRTGEKVFLECVQDMDHENMFWYRQDPGLGLRLIYFSYDVKMKEKGDIPEGYSVSREKKERFSLILESASTNQTSMYLCASSPPDRVGSPLHFGNGTRLTVT.

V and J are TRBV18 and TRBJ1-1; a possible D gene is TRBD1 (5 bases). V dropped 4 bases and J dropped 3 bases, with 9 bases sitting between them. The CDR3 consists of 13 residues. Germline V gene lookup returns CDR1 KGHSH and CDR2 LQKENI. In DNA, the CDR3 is TGTGCCAGCTCACTCCAGGGTTACACTGAAGCTTTCTTT. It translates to CASSLQGYTEAFF.

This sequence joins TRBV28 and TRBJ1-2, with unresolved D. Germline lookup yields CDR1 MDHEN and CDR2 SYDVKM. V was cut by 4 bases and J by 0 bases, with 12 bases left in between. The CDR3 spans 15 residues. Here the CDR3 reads CASSSPRVANYGYTF. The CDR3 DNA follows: TGTGCCAGCAGTTCCCCTCGGGTAGCTAACTATGGCTACACCTTC.

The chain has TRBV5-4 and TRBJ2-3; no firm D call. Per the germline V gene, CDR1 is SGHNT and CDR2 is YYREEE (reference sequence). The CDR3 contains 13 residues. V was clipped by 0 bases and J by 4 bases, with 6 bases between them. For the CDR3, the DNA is TGTGCCAGCAGCTTGGAGCCGCCAGATACGCAGTATTTT. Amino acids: CASSLEPPDTQYF.

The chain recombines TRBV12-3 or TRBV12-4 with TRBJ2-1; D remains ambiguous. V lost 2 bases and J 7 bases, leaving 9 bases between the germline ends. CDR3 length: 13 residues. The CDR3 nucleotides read TGTGCCAGCAGTTTACGTGACATAAATGAGCAGTTCTTC. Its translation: CASSLRDINEQFF.

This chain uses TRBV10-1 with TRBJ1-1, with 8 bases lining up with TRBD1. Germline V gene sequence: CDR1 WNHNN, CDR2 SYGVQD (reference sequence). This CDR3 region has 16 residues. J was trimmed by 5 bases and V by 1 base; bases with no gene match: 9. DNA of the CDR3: TGCGCCAGCAGTGAGTTTCAGGGGGCTTTGTTTACTGAAGCTTTCTTT. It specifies CASSEFQGALFTEAFF.

The CDR3 loop reads CASSLTSSYEQYF. In DNA form, the CDR3 reads TGTGCCAGCAGTCTGACTAGCTCCTACGAGCAGTACTTC. This chain joins TRBV6-2 or TRBV6-3 and TRBJ2-7, with a weak D call TRBD2 (6 bases). The CDR3 is 13 residues long. CDR1 MNHEY and CDR2 SVGEGT come from the germline V gene. The V and J ends lost 5 bases and 0 bases respectively, with 8 bases between them.

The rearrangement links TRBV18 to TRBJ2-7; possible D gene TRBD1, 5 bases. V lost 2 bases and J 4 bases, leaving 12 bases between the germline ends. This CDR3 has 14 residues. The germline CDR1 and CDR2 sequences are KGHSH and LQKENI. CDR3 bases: TGTGCCAGCTCACCAACCAGGGTAACTTACGAGCAGTACTTC. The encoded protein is CASSPTRVTYEQYF.

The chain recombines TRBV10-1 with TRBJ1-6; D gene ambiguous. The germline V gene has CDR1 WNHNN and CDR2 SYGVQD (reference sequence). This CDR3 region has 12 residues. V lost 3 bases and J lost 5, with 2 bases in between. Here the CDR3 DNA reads TGCGCCAGCAGTGACAATAATTCACCCCTCCACTTT. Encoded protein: CASSDNNSPLHF.